The clone carrying this TCR beta chain has at least ten counts. PBMCs stemmed from 8.5 to 10 ml fresh peripheral blood. The sample belongs to a study of T cells in Graves' hyperthyroidism and ophthalmopathy. The CDR3 is 17 amino acids. Per the germline V gene, CDR1 is DFQATT and CDR2 is SNEGSKA (reference sequence). J lost 4 bases, V lost 0 bases, and 9 bases had no gene match. Amplification yielded TCR beta CDR3 regions, with RNA transcripts as the source. An initial round of RT-PCR targeting the TCR CDR3 relied on the HTBI primer set. Each CDR3 protein gets one entry after TCRdb re-called the multiplex PCR reads with MiXCR. Of more than 350,000 distinct CDR3 sequences in the sample, roughly 15% were seen once.

This receptor was identified in a woman aged 60 to 75 with Graves' ophthalmopathy. This rearrangement joins TRBV20-1 to TRBJ1-3, with 10 bases fitting TRBD1. Sequences were obtained from blood. Here the CDR3 reads CSARDPGQGERGNTIYF. The CDR3 DNA is TGCAGTGCTAGAGATCCTGGACAGGGGGAGAGGGGAAACACCATATATTTT.